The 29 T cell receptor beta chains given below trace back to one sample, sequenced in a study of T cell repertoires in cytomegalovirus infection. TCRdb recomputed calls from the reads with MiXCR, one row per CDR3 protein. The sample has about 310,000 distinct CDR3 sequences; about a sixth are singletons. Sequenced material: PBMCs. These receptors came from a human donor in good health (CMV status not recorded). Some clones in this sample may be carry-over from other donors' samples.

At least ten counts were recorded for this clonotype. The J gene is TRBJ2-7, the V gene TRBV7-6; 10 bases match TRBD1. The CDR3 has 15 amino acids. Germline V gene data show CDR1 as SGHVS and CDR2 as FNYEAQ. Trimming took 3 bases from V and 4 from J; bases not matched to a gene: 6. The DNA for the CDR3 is TGTGCCAGCAGCTTGGGACAGGGGCGACGTTACGAGCAGTACTTC. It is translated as CASSLGQGRRYEQYF.

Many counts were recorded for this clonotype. CDR3 coding DNA: TGCGCCAGCAGCCAAGATTCGCCAGGGTCTGCCGGGGAGCTGTTTTTT. It translates to CASSQDSPGSAGELFF. The J gene is TRBJ2-2, the V gene TRBV4-3; a weak D match, TRBD1 (5 bases). Germline CDR1 reads LGHNA; CDR2 reads YSLEER. The CDR3 consists of 16 residues. With 0 bases removed from V and 6 bases from J, the gap between germline ends came to 14 bases.

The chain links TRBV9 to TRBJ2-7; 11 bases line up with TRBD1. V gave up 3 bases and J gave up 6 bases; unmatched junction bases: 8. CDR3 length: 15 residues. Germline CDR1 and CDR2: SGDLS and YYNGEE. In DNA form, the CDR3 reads TGTGCCAGCAGCGCCGACGGACAGGGGGCAGGCGAGCAGTACTTC. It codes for CASSADGQGAGEQYF. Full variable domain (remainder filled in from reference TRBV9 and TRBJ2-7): DSGVTQTPKHLITATGQRVTLRCSPRSGDLSVYWYQQSLDQGLQFLIQYYNGEERAKGNILERFSAQQFPDLHSELNLSSLELGDSALYFCASSADGQGAGEQYFGPGTRLTVT.

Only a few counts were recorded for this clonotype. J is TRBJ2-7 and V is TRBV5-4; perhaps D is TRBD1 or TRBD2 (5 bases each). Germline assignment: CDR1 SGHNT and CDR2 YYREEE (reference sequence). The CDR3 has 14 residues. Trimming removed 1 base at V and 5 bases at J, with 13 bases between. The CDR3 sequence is CASSLLGVGDEQYF. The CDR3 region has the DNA TGTGCCAGCAGCTTGTTGGGGGTGGGGGACGAGCAGTACTTC.

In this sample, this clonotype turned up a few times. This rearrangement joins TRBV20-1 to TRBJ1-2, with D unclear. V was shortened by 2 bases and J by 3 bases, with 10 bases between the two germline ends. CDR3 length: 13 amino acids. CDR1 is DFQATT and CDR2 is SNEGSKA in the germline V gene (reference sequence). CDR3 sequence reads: CSARLTLDYGYTF. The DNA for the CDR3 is TGCAGTGCTAGATTGACACTCGACTATGGCTACACCTTC.

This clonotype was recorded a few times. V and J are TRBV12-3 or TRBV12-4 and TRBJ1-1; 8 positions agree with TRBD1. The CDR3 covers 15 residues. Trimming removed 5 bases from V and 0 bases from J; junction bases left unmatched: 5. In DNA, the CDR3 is TGTGCCAGCAGTGGGACAGGTCAGATGAACACTGAAGCTTTCTTT. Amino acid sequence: CASSGTGQMNTEAFF.

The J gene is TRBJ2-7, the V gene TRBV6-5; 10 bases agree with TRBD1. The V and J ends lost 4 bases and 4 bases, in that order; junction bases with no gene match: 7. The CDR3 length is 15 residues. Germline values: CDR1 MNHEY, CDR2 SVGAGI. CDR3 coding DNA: TGTGCCAGCAGTTCCCCTCCGGGACAGGGGTACGAGCAGTACTTC. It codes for CASSSPPGQGYEQYF.

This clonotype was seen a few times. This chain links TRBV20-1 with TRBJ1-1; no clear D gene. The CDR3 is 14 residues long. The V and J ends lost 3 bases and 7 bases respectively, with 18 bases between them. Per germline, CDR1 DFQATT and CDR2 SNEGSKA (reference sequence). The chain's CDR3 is CSASSDRSIYEAFF. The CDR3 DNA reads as TGCAGTGCTAGTTCTGACCGATCAATTTATGAAGCTTTCTTT.

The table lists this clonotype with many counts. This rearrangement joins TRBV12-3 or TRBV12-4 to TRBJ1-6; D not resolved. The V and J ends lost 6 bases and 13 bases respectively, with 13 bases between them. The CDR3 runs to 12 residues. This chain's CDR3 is CASRSGFHPLHF. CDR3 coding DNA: TGTGCCAGCAGATCCGGGTTTCACCCCCTCCACTTT.

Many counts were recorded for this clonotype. The CDR3 spells CASTQRQGKSYEQYF. CDR3 nucleotides: TGTGCCAGCACCCAACGACAGGGCAAGTCCTACGAGCAGTACTTC. This rearrangement joins TRBV7-2 to TRBJ2-7; TRBD1 matches 7 bases. Trimming cost V 7 bases and J 1 base; bases outside gene matches: 10. Per the germline V gene, CDR1 is SGHTA and CDR2 is FQGNSA. CDR3 length: 15 amino acids.

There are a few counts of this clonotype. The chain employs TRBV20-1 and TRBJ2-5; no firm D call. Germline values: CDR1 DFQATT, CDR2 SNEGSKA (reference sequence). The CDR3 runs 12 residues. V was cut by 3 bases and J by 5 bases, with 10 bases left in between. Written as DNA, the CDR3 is TGCAGTGCTAGGGTTGGGCTTGAGACCCAGTACTTC. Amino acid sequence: CSARVGLETQYF.

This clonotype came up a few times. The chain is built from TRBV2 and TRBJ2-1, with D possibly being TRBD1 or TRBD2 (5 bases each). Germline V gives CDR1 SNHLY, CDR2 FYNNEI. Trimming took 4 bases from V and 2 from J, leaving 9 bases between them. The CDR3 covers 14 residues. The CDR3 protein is CASSGDVPYNEQFF. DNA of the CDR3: TGTGCCAGCAGTGGGGACGTACCCTACAATGAGCAGTTCTTC.

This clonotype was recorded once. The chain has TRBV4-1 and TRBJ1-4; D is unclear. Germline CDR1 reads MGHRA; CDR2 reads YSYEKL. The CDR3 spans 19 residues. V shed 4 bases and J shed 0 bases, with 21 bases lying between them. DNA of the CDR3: TGCGCCAGCAGCCCGCAAGTTGTAGGAGGGAAGGCAACTAATGAAAAACTGTTTTTT. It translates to CASSPQVVGGKATNEKLFF.

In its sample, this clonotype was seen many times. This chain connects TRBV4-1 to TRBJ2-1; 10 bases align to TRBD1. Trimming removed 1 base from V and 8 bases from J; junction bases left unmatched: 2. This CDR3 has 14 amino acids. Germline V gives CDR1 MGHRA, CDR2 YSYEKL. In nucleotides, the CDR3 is TGCGCCAGCAGCCAAGTGGGGACAGGGGATGAGCAGTTCTTC. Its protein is CASSQVGTGDEQFF.

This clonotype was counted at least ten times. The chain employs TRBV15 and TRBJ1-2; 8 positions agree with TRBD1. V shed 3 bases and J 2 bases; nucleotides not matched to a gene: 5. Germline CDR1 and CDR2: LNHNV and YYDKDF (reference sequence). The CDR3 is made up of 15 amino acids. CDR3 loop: CATSRFRDRNYGYTF. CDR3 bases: TGTGCCACCAGCAGGTTTAGGGACAGGAACTATGGCTACACCTTC.

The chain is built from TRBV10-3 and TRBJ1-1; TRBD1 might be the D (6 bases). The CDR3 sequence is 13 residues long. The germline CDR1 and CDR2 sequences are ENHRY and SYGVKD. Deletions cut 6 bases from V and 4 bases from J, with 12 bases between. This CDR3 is CAIRKQGTTEAFF. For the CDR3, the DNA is TGTGCCATCAGGAAACAGGGAACCACTGAAGCTTTCTTT.

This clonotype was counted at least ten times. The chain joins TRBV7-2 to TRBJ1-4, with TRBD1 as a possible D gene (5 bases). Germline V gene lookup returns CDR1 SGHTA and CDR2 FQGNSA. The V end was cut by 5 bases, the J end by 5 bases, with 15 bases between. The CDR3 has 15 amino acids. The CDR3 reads CASSPGPEGNEKLFF. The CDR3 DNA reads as TGTGCCAGCAGCCCCGGTCCCGAGGGGAATGAAAAACTGTTTTTT.

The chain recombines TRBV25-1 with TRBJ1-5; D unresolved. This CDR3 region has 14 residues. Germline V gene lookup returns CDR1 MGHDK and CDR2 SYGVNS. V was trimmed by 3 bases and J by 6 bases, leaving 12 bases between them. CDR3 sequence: CASSELQAVQPQHF. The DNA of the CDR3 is TGTGCCAGCAGTGAGCTCCAGGCAGTTCAGCCCCAGCATTTT.

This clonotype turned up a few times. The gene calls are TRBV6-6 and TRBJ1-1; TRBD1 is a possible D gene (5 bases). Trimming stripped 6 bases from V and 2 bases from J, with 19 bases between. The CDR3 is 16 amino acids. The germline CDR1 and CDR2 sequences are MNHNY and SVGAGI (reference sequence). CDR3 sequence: CASSRPLIGANTEAFF. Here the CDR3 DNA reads TGTGCCAGCAGCCGACCACTGATCGGGGCTAACACTGAAGCTTTCTTT.

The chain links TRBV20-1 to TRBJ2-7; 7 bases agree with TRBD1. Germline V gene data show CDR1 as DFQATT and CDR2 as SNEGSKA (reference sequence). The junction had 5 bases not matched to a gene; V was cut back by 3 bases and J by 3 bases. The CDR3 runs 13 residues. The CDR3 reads CSARTGNDYEQYF. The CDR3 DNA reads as TGCAGTGCTAGGACAGGGAATGACTACGAGCAGTACTTC.

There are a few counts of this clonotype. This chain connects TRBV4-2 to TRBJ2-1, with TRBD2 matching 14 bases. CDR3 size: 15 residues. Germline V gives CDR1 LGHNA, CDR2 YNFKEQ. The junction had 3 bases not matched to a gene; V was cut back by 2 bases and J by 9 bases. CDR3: CASSQSTSGGAEQFF. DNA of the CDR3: TGTGCCAGCAGCCAATCGACTAGCGGGGGGGCTGAGCAGTTCTTC.

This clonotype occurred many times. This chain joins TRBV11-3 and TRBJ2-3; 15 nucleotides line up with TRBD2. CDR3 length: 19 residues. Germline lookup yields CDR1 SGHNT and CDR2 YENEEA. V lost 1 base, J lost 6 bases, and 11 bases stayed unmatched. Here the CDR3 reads CASSLGAGLAGGPRDTQYF. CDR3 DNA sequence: TGTGCCAGCAGCTTAGGGGCTGGACTAGCGGGGGGGCCCAGGGATACGCAGTATTTT.

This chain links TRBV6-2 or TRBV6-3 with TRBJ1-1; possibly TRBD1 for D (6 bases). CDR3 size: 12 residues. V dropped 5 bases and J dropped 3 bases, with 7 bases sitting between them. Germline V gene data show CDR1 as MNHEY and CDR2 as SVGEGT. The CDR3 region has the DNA TGTGCCAGCAGTACAGGGTACACTGAAGCTTTCTTT. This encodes CASSTGYTEAFF.

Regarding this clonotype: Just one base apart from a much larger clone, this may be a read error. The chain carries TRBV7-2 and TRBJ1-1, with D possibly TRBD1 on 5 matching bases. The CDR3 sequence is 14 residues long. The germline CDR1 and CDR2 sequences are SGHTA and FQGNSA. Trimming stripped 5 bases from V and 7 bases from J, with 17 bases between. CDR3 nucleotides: TGTGCCAGCAGCGCGGGACTCGCGGGGAATGAAGCTTTCTTT. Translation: CASSAGLAGNEAFF.

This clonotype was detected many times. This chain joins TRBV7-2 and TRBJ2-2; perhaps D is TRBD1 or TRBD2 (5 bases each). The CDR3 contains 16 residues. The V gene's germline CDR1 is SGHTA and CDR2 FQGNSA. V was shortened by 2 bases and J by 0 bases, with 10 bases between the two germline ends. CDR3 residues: CASSLFWGSNTGELFF. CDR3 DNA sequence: TGTGCCAGCAGCTTATTCTGGGGGTCGAACACCGGGGAGCTGTTTTTT.

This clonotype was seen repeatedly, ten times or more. For the CDR3, the DNA is TGTGCCAGCAGTGGGACAGGGAATGAAAAACTGTTTTTT. Protein sequence: CASSGTGNEKLFF. This chain uses TRBV12-3 or TRBV12-4 with TRBJ1-4; TRBD1 aligns across 9 bases. The CDR3 runs 13 residues. The V and J ends lost 5 bases and 5 bases, in that order; junction bases with no gene match: 0.

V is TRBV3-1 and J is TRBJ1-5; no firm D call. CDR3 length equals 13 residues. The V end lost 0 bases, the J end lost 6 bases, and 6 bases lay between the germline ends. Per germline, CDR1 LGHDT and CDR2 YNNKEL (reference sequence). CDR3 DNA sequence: TGTGCCAGCAGCCAAGATGAGGGTCAGCCCCAGCATTTT. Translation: CASSQDEGQPQHF. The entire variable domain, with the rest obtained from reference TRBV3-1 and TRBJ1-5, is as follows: DTAVSQTPKYLVTQMGNDKSIKCEQNLGHDTMYWYKQDSKKFLKIMFSYNNKELIINETVPNRFSPKSPDKAHLNLHINSLELGDSAVYFCASSQDEGQPQHFGDGTRLSIL.

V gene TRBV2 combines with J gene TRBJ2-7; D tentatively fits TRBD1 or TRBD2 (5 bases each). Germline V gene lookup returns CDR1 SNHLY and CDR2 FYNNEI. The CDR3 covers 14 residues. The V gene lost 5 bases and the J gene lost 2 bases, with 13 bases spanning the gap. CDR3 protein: CASSTRQRTYEQYF. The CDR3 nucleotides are TGTGCCAGCAGTACTAGACAGAGAACCTACGAGCAGTACTTC.

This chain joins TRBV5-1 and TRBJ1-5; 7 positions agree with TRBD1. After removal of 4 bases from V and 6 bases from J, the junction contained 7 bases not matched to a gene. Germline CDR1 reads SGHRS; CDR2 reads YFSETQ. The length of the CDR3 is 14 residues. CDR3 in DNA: TGCGCCAGCAGCAAGGACAGGTTGAGTCAGCCCCAGCATTTT. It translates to CASSKDRLSQPQHF. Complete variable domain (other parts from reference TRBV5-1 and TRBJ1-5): KAGVTQTPRYLIKTRGQQVTLSCSPISGHRSVSWYQQTPGQGLQFLFEYFSETQRNKGNFPGRFSGRQFSNSRSEMNVSTLELGDSALYLCASSKDRLSQPQHFGDGTRLSIL.